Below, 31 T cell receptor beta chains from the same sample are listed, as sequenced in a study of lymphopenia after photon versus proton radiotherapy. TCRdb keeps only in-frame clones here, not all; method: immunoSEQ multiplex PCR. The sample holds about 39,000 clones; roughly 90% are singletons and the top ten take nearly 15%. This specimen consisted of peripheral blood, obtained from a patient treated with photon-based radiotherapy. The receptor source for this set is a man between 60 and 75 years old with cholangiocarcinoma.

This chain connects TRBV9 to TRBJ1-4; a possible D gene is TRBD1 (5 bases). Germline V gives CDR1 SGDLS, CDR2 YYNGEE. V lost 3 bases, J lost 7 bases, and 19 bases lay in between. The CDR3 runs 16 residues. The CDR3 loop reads CASSATSGRQVEKLFF. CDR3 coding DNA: TGTGCCAGCAGCGCGACCTCAGGGAGGCAGGTTGAAAAACTGTTTTTT.

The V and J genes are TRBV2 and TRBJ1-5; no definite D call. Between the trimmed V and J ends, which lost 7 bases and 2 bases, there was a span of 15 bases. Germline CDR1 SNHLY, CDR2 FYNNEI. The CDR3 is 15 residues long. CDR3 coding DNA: TGTGCCAGCACTAAAGAGTGGGCGGGCAATCAGCCCCAGCATTTT. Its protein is CASTKEWAGNQPQHF.

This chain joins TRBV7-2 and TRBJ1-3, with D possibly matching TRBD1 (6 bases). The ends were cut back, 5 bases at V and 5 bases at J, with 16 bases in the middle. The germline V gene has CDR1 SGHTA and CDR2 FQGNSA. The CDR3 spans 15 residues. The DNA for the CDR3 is TGTGCCAGCAGCCGGACGGACAGAGATCGAAACACCATATATTTT. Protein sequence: CASSRTDRDRNTIYF.

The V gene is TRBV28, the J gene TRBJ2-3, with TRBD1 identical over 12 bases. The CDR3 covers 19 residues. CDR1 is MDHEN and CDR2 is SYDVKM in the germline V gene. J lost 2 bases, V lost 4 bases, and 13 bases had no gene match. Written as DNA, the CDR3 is TGTGCCAGCAGTTCTCACTTAGCCGGGACAGGGGGCCCCACAGATACGCAGTATTTT. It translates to CASSSHLAGTGGPTDTQYF.

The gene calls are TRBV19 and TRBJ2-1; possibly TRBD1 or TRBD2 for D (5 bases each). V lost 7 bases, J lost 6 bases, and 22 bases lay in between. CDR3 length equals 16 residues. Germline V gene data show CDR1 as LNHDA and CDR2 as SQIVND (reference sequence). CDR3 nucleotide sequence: TGTGCCAGTACTCCTGCGTCAGCCCAGGGAGCCAATGAGCAGTTCTTC. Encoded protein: CASTPASAQGANEQFF.

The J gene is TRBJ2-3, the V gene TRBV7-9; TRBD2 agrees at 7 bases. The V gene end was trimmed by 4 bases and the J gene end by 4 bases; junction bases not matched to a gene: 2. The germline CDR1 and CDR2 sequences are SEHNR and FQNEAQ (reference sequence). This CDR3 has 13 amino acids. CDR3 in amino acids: CASSSAGADTQYF. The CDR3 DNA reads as TGTGCCAGCAGCTCGGCGGGAGCAGATACGCAGTATTTT.

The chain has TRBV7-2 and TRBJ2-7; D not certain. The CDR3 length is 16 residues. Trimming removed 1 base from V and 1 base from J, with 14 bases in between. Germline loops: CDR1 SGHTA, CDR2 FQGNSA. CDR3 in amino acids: CASSLDRQPTSYEQYF. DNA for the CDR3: TGTGCCAGCAGCTTAGATAGGCAGCCCACTTCCTACGAGCAGTACTTC. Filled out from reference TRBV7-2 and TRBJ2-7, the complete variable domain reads GAGVSQSPSNKVTEKGKDVELRCDPISGHTALYWYRQSLGQGLEFLIYFQGNSAPDKSGLPSDRFSAERTGGSVSTLTIQRTQQEDSAVYLCASSLDRQPTSYEQYFGPGTRLTVT.

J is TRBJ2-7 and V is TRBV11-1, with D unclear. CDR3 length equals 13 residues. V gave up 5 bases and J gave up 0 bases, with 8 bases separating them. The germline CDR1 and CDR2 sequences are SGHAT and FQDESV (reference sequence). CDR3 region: CASSPPSSYEQYF. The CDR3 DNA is TGTGCCAGCAGCCCACCATCCTCCTACGAGCAGTACTTC.

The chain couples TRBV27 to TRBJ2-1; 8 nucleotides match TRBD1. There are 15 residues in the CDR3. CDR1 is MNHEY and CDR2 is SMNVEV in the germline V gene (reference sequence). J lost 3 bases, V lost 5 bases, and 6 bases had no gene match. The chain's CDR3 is CASSAGQGSYNEQFF. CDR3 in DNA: TGTGCCAGCAGTGCTGGACAGGGAAGCTACAATGAGCAGTTCTTC.

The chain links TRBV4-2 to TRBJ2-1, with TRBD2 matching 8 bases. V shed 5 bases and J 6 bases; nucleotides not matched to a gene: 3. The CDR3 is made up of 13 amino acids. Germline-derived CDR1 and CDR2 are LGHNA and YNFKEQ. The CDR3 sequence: CASSTGLVNEQFF. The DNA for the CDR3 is TGTGCCAGCAGCACGGGACTAGTCAATGAGCAGTTCTTC.

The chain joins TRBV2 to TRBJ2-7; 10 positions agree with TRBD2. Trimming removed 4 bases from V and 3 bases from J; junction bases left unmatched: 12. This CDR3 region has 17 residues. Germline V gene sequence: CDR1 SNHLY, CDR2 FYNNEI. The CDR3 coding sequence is TGTGCCAGCAGTGTGTCCCTCCCTAGCGGGGGCGTCTACGAGCAGTACTTC. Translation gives CASSVSLPSGGVYEQYF. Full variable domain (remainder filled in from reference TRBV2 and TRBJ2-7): EPEVTQTPSHQVTQMGQEVILRCVPISNHLYFYWYRQILGQKVEFLVSFYNNEISEKSEIFDDQFSVERPDGSNFTLKIRSTKLEDSAMYFCASSVSLPSGGVYEQYFGPGTRLTVT.

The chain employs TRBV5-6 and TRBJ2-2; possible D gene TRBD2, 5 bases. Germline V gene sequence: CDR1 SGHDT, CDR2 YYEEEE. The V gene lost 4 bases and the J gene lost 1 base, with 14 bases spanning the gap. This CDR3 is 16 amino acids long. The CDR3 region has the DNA TGTGCCAGCAGCCCCCGGACTTTCCTGAACACCGGGGAGCTGTTTTTT. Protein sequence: CASSPRTFLNTGELFF.

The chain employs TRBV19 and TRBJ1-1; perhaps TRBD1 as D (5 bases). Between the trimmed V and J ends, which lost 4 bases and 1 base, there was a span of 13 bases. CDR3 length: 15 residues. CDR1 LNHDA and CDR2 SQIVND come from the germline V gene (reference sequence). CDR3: CASSRRGGKNTEAFF. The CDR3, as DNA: TGTGCCAGTAGTAGACGGGGGGGAAAGAACACTGAAGCTTTCTTT.

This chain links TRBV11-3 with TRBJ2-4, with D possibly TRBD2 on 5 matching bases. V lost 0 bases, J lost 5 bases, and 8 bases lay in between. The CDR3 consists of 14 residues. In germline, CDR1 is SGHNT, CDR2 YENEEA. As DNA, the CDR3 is TGTGCCAGCAGCTTAGACCCCGGGGAAAACATTCAGTACTTC. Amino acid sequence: CASSLDPGENIQYF.

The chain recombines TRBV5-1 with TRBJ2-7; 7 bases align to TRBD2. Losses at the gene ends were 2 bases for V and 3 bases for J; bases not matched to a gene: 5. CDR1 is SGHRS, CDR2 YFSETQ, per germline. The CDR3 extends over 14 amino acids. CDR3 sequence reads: CASSFRDYNYEQYF. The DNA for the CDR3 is TGCGCCAGCAGCTTCCGGGACTACAACTACGAGCAGTACTTC.

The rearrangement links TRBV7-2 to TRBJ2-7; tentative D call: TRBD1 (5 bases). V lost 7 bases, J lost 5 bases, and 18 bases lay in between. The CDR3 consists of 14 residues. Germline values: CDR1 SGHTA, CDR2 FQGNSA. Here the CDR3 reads CASKDNMGPHEQYF. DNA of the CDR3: TGTGCCAGCAAAGATAACATGGGGCCGCACGAGCAGTACTTC.

The CDR3 sequence: CACYRQGYQETQYF. CDR3 bases: TGTGCCTGCTATCGACAGGGGTACCAAGAGACCCAGTACTTC. The chain uses TRBV6-1 and TRBJ2-5; 8 bases line up with TRBD1. This CDR3 contains 14 residues. Losses at the gene ends were 11 bases for V and 0 bases for J; bases not matched to a gene: 8. CDR1 is MNHNS, CDR2 SASEGT, per germline.

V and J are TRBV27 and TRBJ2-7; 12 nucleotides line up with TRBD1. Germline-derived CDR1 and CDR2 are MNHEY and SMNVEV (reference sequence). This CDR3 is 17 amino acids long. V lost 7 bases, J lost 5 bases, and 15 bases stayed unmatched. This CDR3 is CASKRDRGRSEEHEQYF. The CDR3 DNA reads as TGTGCCAGCAAACGGGACAGGGGGCGGTCTGAGGAACACGAGCAGTACTTC.

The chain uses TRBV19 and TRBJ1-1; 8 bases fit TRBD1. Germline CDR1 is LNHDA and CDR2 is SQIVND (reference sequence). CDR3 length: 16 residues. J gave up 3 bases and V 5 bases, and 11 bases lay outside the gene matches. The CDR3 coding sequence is TGTGCCAGTAGTGGTGGGTCAGGGGGCCTGGACACTGAAGCTTTCTTT. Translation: CASSGGSGGLDTEAFF.

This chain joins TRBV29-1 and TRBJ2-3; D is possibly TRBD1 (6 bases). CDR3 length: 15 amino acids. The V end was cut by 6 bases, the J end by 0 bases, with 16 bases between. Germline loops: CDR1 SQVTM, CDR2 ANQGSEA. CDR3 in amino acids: CSVAGTSTSTDTQYF. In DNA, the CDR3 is TGCAGCGTCGCCGGGACAAGCACTAGCACAGATACGCAGTATTTT.

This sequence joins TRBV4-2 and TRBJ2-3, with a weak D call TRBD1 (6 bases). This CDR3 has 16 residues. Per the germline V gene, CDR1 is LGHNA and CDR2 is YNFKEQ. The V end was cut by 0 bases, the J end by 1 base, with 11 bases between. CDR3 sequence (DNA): TGTGCCAGCAGCCAAGACGGGACATTACGCACAGATACGCAGTATTTT. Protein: CASSQDGTLRTDTQYF.

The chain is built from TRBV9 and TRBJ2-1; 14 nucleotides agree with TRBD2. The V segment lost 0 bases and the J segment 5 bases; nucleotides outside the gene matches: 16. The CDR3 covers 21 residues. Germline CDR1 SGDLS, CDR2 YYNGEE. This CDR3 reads CASSVGFGGTSGSQANNEQFF. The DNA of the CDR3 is TGTGCCAGCAGCGTAGGGTTCGGCGGGACTAGCGGGAGTCAAGCAAACAATGAGCAGTTCTTC.

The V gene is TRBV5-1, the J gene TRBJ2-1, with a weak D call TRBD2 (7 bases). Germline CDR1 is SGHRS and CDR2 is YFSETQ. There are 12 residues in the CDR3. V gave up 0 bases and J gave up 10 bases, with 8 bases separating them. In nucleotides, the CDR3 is TGCGCCAGCAGCTTGGCGGGGGGCGAGCAGTTCTTC. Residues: CASSLAGGEQFF.

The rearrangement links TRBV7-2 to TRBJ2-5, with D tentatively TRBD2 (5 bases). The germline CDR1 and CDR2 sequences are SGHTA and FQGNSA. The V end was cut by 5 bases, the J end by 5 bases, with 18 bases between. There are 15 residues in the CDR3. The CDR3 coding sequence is TGTGCCAGCAGCCCCGACGGGGTAGTTCAGGAGACCCAGTACTTC. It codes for CASSPDGVVQETQYF.

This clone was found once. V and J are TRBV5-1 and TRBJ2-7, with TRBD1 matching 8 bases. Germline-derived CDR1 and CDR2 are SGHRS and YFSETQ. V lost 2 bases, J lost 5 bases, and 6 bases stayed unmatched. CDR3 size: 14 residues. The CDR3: CASSFRGPRDEQYF. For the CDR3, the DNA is TGCGCCAGCAGCTTCAGGGGGCCTCGGGACGAGCAGTACTTC.

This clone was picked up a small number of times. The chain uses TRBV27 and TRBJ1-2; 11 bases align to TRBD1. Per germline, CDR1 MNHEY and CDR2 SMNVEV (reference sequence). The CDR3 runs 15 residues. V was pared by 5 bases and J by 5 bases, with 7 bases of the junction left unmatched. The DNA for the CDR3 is TGTGCCAGCAGTCCTGGACAGGGGGCTAGGTATGGCTACACCTTC. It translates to CASSPGQGARYGYTF.

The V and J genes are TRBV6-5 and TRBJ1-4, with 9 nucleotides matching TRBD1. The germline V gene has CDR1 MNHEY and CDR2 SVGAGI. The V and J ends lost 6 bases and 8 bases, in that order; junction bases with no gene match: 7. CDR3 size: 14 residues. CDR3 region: CASRQQGAYEKLFF. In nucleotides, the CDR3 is TGTGCCAGCAGGCAACAGGGGGCGTACGAAAAACTGTTTTTT.

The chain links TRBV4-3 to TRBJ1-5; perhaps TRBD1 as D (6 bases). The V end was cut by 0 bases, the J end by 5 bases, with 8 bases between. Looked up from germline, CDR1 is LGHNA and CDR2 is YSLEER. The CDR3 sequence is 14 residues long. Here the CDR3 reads CASSQETGYQPQHF. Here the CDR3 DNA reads TGCGCCAGCAGCCAAGAGACAGGATATCAGCCCCAGCATTTT.

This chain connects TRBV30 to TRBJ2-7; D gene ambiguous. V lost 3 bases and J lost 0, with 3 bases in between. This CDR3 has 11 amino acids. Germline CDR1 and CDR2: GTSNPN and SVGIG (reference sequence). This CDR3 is CAWSSSYEQYF. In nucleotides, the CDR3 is TGTGCCTGGAGCAGCTCCTACGAGCAGTACTTC.

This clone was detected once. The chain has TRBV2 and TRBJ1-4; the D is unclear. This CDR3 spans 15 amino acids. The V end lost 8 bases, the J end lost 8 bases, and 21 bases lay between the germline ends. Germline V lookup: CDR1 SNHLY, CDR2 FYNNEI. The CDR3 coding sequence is TGTGCCAGCTCACCACGCCGGAGAAGGACCGAAAAACTGTTTTTT. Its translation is CASSPRRRRTEKLFF.

The CDR3 sequence is CATSREGRLNTEAFF. In nucleotides, the CDR3 is TGTGCCACCAGCAGAGAGGGCAGGTTGAACACTGAAGCTTTCTTT. The chain uses TRBV15 and TRBJ1-1; D is uncertain. This CDR3 spans 15 amino acids. V dropped 0 bases and J dropped 0 bases, with 8 bases sitting between them. The V gene's germline CDR1 is LNHNV and CDR2 YYDKDF (reference sequence).